Each of the 17 T cell receptor beta chains below was sequenced from the same sample in a study of shared clonotypes between healthy human individuals (dated by TCRdb to the early 2020s). Library construction relied on the immunoSEQ multiplex PCR assay. TCRdb provides this immuneACCESS table in a form limited to in-frame rearrangements. Some clones are lacking; in checked studies, under half of them reflect an unresolved V gene, and why the rest are absent is not known. The sample table contains millions of clones; only one count was recorded for roughly 95% of them. The biggest ten clones account for roughly 0.13% of the sample. The specimen was naive CD4+ T cells sorted from blood. The sample's cell subset or site label is to be understood as: CD45RA+ positively selected. These receptors were taken from a man between 18 and 35 years old in good health.

The chain links TRBV6-5 to TRBJ2-3; TRBD2 aligns across 9 bases. V dropped 4 bases and J dropped 5; count of bases not matched to a gene: 7. CDR3 length: 15 amino acids. Germline assignment: CDR1 MNHEY and CDR2 SVGAGI. The CDR3 region has the DNA TGTGCCAGCAGTTCGTTAGCGGGGGCGCGAGATACGCAGTATTTT. It yields the protein CASSSLAGARDTQYF.

This clone was observed once. This chain connects TRBV10-3 to TRBJ2-7; D call uncertain. Germline-derived CDR1 and CDR2 are ENHRY and SYGVKD. Trimming removed 7 bases at V and 0 bases at J, with 13 bases between. The CDR3 has 14 residues. The CDR3 protein is CAIKSGLSSYEQYF. Here the CDR3 DNA reads TGTGCCATCAAGTCAGGCTTAAGCTCCTACGAGCAGTACTTC.

This chain uses TRBV4-2 with TRBJ2-1; D may be TRBD2 (5 bases). Germline V gives CDR1 LGHNA, CDR2 YNFKEQ. Deletions cut 0 bases from V and 0 bases from J, with 15 bases between. The CDR3 spans 18 residues. CDR3 sequence reads: CASSQDHLASSSYNEQFF. For the CDR3, the DNA is TGTGCCAGCAGCCAAGATCATCTAGCCTCGAGCTCCTACAATGAGCAGTTCTTC.

This clone was seen once. The chain uses TRBV6-1 and TRBJ2-7; D perhaps matches TRBD2 (5 bases). Between the trimmed V and J ends, which lost 6 bases and 3 bases, there was a span of 18 bases. The CDR3 consists of 15 residues. Germline V lookup: CDR1 MNHNS, CDR2 SASEGT. The DNA for the CDR3 is TGTGCCAGCAGGAAGGACCGGGGAGACCTCTACGAGCAGTACTTC. Protein product: CASRKDRGDLYEQYF.

Turning to this clone: The sample has other DNA sequences that encode this CDR3 too. The chain carries TRBV25-1 and TRBJ1-1; no clear D. The CDR3 extends over 13 amino acids. CDR1 is MGHDK, CDR2 SYGVNS, per germline. Trimming shortened V by 1 base and J by 1 base, and 4 bases separated the two germline ends. The CDR3 DNA reads as TGTGCCAGCAGTGAATTCGGGAACACTGAAGCTTTCTTT. Protein sequence: CASSEFGNTEAFF.

The chain uses TRBV6-6 and TRBJ2-7; TRBD2 might be the D (7 bases). CDR1 is MNHNY, CDR2 SVGAGI, per germline (reference sequence). Trimming shortened V by 6 bases and J by 3 bases, and 15 bases separated the two germline ends. This CDR3 spans 14 amino acids. The CDR3 region is CASSFEGGRYEQYF. Here the CDR3 DNA reads TGTGCCAGCAGCTTTGAGGGGGGGCGCTACGAGCAGTACTTC.

V usage is TRBV25-1 and J usage is TRBJ2-2; TRBD2 aligns across 8 bases. Germline V gives CDR1 MGHDK, CDR2 SYGVNS. The CDR3 runs 14 residues. After removal of 4 bases from V and 4 bases from J, the junction contained 2 bases not matched to a gene. For the CDR3, the DNA is TGTGCCAGCAGTGCCGGGGGGGGCACCGGGGAGCTGTTTTTT. Encoded protein: CASSAGGGTGELFF.

This clone was seen just once. CDR3 sequence reads: CASSYRQGAKDEQFF. The CDR3, as DNA: TGTGCCAGCAGCTACCGACAGGGGGCAAAAGATGAGCAGTTCTTC. V gene TRBV5-4 combines with J gene TRBJ2-1; TRBD1 matches 10 bases. J lost 8 bases, V lost 3 bases, and 8 bases had no gene match. The CDR3 extends over 15 amino acids. Germline V gene data show CDR1 as SGHNT and CDR2 as YYREEE (reference sequence).

J is TRBJ2-2 and V is TRBV5-6, with 9 bases matching TRBD1. There are 15 residues in the CDR3. Trimming removed 0 bases from V and 6 bases from J; junction bases left unmatched: 3. Germline values: CDR1 SGHDT, CDR2 YYEEEE. The CDR3 is CASSLGDREPGELFF. The CDR3 DNA sequence: TGTGCCAGCAGCTTGGGGGACAGGGAGCCCGGGGAGCTGTTTTTT.

Of note for this clone: Other DNA sequences in this specimen translate into the identical CDR3. The chain couples TRBV25-1 to TRBJ2-1, with 8 bases lining up with TRBD2. Per the germline V gene, CDR1 is MGHDK and CDR2 is SYGVNS. The CDR3 spans 15 residues. Losses at the gene ends were 2 bases for V and 1 base for J; bases not matched to a gene: 1. CDR3 protein: CASSEAGGSYNEQFF. CDR3 nucleotide sequence: TGTGCCAGCAGTGAAGCGGGGGGATCCTACAATGAGCAGTTCTTC.

The chain carries TRBV28 and TRBJ2-1; 11 bases are shared with TRBD2. Germline V gene sequence: CDR1 MDHEN, CDR2 SYDVKM. The CDR3 is 18 residues long. The junction had 15 bases not matched to a gene; V was cut back by 3 bases and J by 8 bases. The CDR3 loop reads CASSFQVSLAGVRYEQFF. The CDR3, as DNA: TGTGCCAGCAGTTTTCAGGTATCACTAGCGGGGGTAAGATATGAGCAGTTCTTC.

The V and J genes are TRBV7-3 and TRBJ2-1; D gene unclear. From germline, CDR1 is SGHTA and CDR2 FQGTGA. The V end lost 2 bases, the J end lost 2 bases, and 4 bases lay between the germline ends. The CDR3 covers 13 residues. CDR3 nucleotides: TGTGCCAGCAGCTTATACCCCTACAATGAGCAGTTCTTC. This translates into CASSLYPYNEQFF.

The V gene is TRBV6-6, the J gene TRBJ2-3, with D possibly being TRBD1 (6 bases). The length of the CDR3 is 15 residues. Trimming stripped 5 bases from V and 6 bases from J, with 18 bases between. CDR1 MNHNY and CDR2 SVGAGI come from the germline V gene (reference sequence). CDR3 region: CASSLPDRGADTQYF. The CDR3 nucleotides read TGTGCCAGCAGTCTCCCGGACAGAGGGGCGGATACGCAGTATTTT.

This chain links TRBV25-1 with TRBJ1-2; possibly TRBD1 for D (6 bases). The length of the CDR3 is 15 residues. The V and J ends lost 5 bases and 4 bases respectively, with 17 bases between them. Germline lookup yields CDR1 MGHDK and CDR2 SYGVNS. CDR3 residues: CASSKTGVGLYGYTF. As DNA, the CDR3 is TGTGCCAGCAGTAAGACAGGCGTAGGCCTCTATGGCTACACCTTC.

The J gene is TRBJ2-7, the V gene TRBV7-2, with 8 bases fitting TRBD1. V dropped 3 bases and J dropped 3; count of bases not matched to a gene: 7. Germline CDR1 reads SGHTA; CDR2 reads FQGNSA. The CDR3 covers 15 residues. The DNA of the CDR3 is TGTGCCAGCAGCTTCGACAGGGGTTCCCTCTACGAGCAGTACTTC. Translation gives CASSFDRGSLYEQYF.

On this clone itself: Other DNA sequences in this specimen translate into the identical CDR3. The chain carries TRBV6-5 and TRBJ2-3; no definite D call. The V end lost 0 bases, the J end lost 0 bases, and 4 bases lay between the germline ends. This CDR3 has 14 amino acids. Per the germline V gene, CDR1 is MNHEY and CDR2 is SVGAGI. CDR3 residues: CASSYSPSTDTQYF. In DNA form, the CDR3 reads TGTGCCAGCAGTTACTCGCCGAGCACAGATACGCAGTATTTT.

This chain uses TRBV25-1 with TRBJ1-1; D not resolved. Trimming cost V 5 bases and J 6 bases, with 22 bases left between them. The germline V gene encodes CDR1 MGHDK and CDR2 SYGVNS. The CDR3 contains 16 residues. CDR3 sequence (DNA): TGTGCCAGCAGTTCCCCCATCCGGGGTGAAGTCGCTGAAGCTTTCTTT. As protein: CASSSPIRGEVAEAFF. Combining the CDR3 with reference TRBV25-1 and TRBJ1-1 gives the whole variable domain EADIYQTPRYLVIGTGKKITLECSQTMGHDKMYWYQQDPGMELHLIHYSYGVNSTEKGDLSSESTVSRIRTEHFPLTLESARPSHTSQYLCASSSPIRGEVAEAFFGQGTRLTVV.